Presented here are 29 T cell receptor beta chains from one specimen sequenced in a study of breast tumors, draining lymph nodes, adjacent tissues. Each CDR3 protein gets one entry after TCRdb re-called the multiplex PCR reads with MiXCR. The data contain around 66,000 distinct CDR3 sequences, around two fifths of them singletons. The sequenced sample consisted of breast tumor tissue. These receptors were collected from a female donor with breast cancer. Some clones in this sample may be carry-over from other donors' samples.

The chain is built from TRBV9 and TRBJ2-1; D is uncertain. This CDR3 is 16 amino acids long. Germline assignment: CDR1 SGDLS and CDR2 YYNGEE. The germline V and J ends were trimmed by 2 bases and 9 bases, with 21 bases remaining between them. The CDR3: CASSVEGSTVLGEQFF. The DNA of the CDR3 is TGTGCCAGCAGCGTTGAAGGCTCCACTGTCCTTGGTGAGCAGTTCTTC. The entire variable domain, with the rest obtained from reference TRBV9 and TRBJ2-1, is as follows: DSGVTQTPKHLITATGQRVTLRCSPRSGDLSVYWYQQSLDQGLQFLIQYYNGEERAKGNILERFSAQQFPDLHSELNLSSLELGDSALYFCASSVEGSTVLGEQFFGPGTRLTVL.

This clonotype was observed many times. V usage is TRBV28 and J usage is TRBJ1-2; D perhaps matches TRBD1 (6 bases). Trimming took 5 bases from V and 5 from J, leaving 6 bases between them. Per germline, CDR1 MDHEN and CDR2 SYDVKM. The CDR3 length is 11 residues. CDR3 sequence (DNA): TGTGCCAGCAGTACAGGGTATGGCTACACCTTC. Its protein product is CASSTGYGYTF.

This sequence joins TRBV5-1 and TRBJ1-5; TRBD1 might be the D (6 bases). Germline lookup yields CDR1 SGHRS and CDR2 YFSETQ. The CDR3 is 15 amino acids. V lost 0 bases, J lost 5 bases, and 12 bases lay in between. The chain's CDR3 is CASSLEGGKDQPQHF. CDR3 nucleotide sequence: TGCGCCAGCAGCTTGGAAGGGGGAAAAGATCAGCCCCAGCATTTT.

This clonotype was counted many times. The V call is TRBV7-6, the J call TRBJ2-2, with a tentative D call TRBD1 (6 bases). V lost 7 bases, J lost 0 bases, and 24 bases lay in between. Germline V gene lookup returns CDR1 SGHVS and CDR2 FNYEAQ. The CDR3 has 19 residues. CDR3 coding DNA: TGTGCCAGCACCCCCCTCATCCCCCGGGACATTCCGAACACCGGGGAGCTGTTTTTT. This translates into CASTPLIPRDIPNTGELFF. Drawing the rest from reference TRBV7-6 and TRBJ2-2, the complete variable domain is GAGVSQSPRYKVTKRGQDVALRCDPISGHVSLYWYRQALGQGPEFLTYFNYEAQQDKSGLPNDRFSAERPEGSISTLTIQRTEQRDSAMYRCASTPLIPRDIPNTGELFFGEGSRLTVL.

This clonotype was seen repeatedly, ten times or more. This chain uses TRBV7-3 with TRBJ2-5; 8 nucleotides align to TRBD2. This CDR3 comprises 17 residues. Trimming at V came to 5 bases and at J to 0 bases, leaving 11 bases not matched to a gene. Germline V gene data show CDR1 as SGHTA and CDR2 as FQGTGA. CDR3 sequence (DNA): TGTGCCAGCAGCCCTCGCAGCGGGAGACACTACCAAGAGACCCAGTACTTC. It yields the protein CASSPRSGRHYQETQYF.

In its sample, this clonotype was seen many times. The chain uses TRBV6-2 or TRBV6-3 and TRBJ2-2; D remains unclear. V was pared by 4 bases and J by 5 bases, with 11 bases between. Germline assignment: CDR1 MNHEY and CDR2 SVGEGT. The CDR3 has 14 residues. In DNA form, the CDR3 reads TGTGCCAGCAGTTCCGACGGGTGGACCGGGGAGCTGTTTTTT. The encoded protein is CASSSDGWTGELFF.

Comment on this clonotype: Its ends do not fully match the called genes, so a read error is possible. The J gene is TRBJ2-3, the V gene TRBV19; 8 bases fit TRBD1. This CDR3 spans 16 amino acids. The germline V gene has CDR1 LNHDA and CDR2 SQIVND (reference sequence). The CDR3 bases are TGTGCCAGCGGACAGGGTGGGGAGCAGTACACAGATACGCAGAATTTT. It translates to CASGQGGEQYTDTQNF.

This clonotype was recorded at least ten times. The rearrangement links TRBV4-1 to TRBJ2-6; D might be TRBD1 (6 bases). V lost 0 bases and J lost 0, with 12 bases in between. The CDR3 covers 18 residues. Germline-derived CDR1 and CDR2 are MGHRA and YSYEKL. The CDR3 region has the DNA TGCGCCAGCAGCCAAGAGTCCCAGGGGCGCTCTGGGGCCAACGTCCTGACTTTC. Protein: CASSQESQGRSGANVLTF.

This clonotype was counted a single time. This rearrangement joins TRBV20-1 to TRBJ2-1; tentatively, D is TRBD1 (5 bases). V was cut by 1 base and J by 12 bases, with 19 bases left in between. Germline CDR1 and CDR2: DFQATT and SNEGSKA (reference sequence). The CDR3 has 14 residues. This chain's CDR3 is CSARVAGSTDTQFF. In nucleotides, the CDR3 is TGCAGTGCTAGAGTTGCAGGGTCCACAGATACGCAGTTCTTC.

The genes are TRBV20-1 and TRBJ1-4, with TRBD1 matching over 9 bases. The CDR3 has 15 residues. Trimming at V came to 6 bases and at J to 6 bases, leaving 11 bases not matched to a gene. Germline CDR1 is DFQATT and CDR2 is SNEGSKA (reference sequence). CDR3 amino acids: CSAQTTGQGYEKLFF. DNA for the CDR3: TGCAGTGCGCAAACCACCGGACAGGGGTATGAAAAACTGTTTTTT.

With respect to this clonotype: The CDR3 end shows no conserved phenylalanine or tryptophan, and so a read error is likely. The CDR3: CASGLTSGGRSYEQYC. DNA for the CDR3: TGTGCTAGTGGTTTAACTAGCGGGGGAAGGTCCTACGAGCAGTACTGT. This chain connects TRBV12-5 to TRBJ2-7, with 11 bases matching TRBD2. The CDR3 spans 16 residues. Germline lookup yields CDR1 LGHNT and CDR2 FRNRAP. The junction had 5 bases not matched to a gene; V was cut back by 3 bases and J by 1 base.

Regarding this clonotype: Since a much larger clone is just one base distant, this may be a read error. CDR3 DNA: TGTGTCAGCAGCTTATGGTGGGAGGGCCCCAGCTACGAGCAGTACTTC. Protein: CVSSLWWEGPSYEQYF. This chain connects TRBV11-2 to TRBJ2-7; 7 nucleotides agree with TRBD2. Germline V gene lookup returns CDR1 SGHAT and CDR2 FQNNGV. The length of the CDR3 is 16 residues.

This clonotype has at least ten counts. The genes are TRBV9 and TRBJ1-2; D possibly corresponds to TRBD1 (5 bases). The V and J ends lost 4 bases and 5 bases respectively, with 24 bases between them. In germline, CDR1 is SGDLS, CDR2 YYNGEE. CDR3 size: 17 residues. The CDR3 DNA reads TGTGCCAGCAGCCCCCTCGGAGGACAAGGGGTTAGTTATGGCTACACCTTC. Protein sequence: CASSPLGGQGVSYGYTF.

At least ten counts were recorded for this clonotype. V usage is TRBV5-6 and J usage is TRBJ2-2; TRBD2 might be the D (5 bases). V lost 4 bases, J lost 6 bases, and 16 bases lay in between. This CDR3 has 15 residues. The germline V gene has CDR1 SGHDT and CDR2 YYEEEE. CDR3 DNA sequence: TGTGCCAGCAGCCCGACACTAGGCAGCGCCGGGGAGCTGTTTTTT. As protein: CASSPTLGSAGELFF.

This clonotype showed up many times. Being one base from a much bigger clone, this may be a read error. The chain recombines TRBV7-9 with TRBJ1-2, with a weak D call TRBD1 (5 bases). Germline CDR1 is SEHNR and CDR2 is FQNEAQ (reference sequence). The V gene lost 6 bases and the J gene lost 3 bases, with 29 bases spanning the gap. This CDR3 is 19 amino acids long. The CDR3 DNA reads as TGTGCCAGCAGGTTACCCTCGGGAGACAGCCTCTTAGCTCACTATGGCTACACCTTC. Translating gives CASRLPSGDSLLAHYGYTF.

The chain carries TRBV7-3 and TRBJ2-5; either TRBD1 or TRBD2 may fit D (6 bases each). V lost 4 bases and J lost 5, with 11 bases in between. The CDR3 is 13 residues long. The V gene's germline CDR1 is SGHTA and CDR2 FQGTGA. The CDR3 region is CASSSGGGETQYF. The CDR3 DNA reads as TGTGCCAGCAGCTCCGGGGGCGGGGAGACCCAGTACTTC.

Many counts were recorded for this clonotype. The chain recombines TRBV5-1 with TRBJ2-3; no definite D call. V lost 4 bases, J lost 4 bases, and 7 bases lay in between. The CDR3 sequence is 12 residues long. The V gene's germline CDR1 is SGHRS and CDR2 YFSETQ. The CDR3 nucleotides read TGCGCCAGCAGCCAAACGCCAGATACGCAGTATTTT. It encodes CASSQTPDTQYF.

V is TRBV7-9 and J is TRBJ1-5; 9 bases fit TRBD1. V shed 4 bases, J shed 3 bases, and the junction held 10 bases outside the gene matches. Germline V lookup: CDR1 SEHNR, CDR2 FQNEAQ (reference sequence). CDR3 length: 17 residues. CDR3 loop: CASSSLDGTGPNQPQHF. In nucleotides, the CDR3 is TGTGCCAGCAGCTCCCTGGACGGGACAGGGCCCAATCAGCCCCAGCATTTT.

Written as DNA, the CDR3 is TGCGCCAGCAGCCGGTCTAGGGGCGACACCTTC. Its protein product is CASSRSRGDTF. V usage is TRBV4-1 and J usage is TRBJ1-2, with D possibly matching TRBD1 (5 bases). V lost 4 bases to trimming and J lost 12 bases, with 12 bases between them. The CDR3 extends over 11 amino acids. CDR1 is MGHRA, CDR2 YSYEKL, per germline.

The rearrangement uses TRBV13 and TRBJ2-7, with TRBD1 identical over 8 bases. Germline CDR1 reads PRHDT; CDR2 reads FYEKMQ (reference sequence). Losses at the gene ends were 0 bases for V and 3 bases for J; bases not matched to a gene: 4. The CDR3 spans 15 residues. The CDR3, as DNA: TGTGCCAGCAGCTTAGGGACAGGGGCGAGCTACGAGCAGTACTTC. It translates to CASSLGTGASYEQYF.

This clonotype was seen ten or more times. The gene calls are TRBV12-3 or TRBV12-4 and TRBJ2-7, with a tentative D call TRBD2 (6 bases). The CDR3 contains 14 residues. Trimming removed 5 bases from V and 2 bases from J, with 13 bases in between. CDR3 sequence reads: CASSLSSVTYEQYF. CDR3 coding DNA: TGTGCCAGCAGTCTATCTAGCGTCACCTACGAGCAGTACTTC.

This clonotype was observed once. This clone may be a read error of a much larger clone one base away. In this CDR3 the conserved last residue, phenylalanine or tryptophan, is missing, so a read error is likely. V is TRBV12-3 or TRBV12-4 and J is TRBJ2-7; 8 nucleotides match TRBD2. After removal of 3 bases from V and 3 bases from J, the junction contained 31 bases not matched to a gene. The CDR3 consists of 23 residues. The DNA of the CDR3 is TGTGCCAGCAGTTTTCCCCACGACGGGGGTGGGTCTCAGCGGGAGCCGTCAAACTACGAGCAGTACTCC. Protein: CASSFPHDGGGSQREPSNYEQYS.

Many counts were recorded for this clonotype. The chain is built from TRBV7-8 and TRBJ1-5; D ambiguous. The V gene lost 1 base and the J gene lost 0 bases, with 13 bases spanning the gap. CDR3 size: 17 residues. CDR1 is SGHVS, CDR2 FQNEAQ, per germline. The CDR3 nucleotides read TGTGCCAGCAGCTTAGTCCCAAGGTATGGTAGCAATCAGCCCCAGCATTTT. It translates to CASSLVPRYGSNQPQHF.

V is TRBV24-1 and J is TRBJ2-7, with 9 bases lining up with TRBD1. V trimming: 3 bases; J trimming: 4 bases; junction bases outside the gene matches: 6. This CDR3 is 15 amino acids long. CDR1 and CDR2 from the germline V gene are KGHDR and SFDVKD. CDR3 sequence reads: CATSDPGQGTYEQYF. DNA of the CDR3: TGTGCCACCAGTGATCCGGGACAGGGAACATACGAGCAGTACTTC.

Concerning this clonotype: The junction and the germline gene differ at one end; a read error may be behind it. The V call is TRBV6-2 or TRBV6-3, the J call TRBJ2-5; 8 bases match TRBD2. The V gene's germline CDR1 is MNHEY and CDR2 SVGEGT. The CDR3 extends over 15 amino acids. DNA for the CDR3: TGTGCCAGCAGTCACTCGGGGGGGCGCCAAGAGACCCAGTACTTC. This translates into CASSHSGGRQETQYF.

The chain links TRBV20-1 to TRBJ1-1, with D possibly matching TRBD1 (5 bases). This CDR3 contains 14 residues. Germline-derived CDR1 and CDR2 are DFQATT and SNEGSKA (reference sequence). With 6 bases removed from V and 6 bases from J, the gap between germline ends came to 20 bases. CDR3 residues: CSAAPQEFGPEAFF. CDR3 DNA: TGCAGTGCGGCCCCACAGGAATTTGGGCCTGAAGCTTTCTTT.

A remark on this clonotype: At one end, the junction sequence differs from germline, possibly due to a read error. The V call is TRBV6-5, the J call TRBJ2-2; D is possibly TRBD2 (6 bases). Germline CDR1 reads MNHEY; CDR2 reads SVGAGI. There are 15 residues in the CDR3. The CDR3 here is CTSSSGTLNTGELFF. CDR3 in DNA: TGTACCAGCAGTTCTGGGACTCTAAACACCGGGGAGCTGTTTTTT.

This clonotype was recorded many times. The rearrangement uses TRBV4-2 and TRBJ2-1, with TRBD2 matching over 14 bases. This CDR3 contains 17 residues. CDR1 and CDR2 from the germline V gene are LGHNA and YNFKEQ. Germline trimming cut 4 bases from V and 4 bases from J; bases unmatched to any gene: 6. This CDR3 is CASSPGTSGSAYNEQFF. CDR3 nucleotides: TGTGCCAGCAGCCCAGGGACTAGCGGGAGTGCGTACAATGAGCAGTTCTTC.

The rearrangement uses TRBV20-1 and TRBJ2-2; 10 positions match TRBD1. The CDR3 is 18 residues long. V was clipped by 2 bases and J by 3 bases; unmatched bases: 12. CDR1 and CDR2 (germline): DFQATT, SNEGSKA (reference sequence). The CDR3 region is CSARLTGTGERDTGELFF. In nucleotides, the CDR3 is TGCAGTGCTAGACTTACCGGGACAGGGGAAAGGGACACCGGGGAGCTGTTTTTT.